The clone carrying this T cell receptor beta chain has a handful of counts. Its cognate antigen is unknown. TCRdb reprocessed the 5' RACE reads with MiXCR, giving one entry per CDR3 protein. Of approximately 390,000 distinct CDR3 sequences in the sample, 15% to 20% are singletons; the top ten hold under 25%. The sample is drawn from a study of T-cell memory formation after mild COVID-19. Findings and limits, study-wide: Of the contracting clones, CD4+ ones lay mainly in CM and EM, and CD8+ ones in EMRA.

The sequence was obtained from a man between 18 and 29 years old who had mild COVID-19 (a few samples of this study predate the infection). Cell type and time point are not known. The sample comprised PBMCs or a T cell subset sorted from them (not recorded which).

CDR3 protein: CASSSPPRDRGEETQYF. DNA for the CDR3: TGTGCCAGCAGCTCCCCCCCCCGGGACAGGGGTGAAGAGACCCAGTACTTC. The gene calls are TRBV7-9 and TRBJ2-5, with 10 positions matching TRBD1. This CDR3 comprises 17 residues. The germline CDR1 and CDR2 sequences are SEHNR and FQNEAQ (reference sequence). V dropped 4 bases and J dropped 3; count of bases not matched to a gene: 11. Supplemented by reference TRBV7-9 and TRBJ2-5, the full variable domain reads DTGVSQNPRHKITKRGQNVTFRCDPISEHNRLYWYRQTLGQGPEFLTYFQNEAQLEKSRLLSDRFSAERPKGSFSTLEIQRTEQGDSAMYLCASSSPPRDRGEETQYFGPGTRLLVL.